This is a list of T cell receptor beta chains from one sample in a study of post-analysis software for immune sequencing data. Using its own MiXCR run on the PCR reads, TCRdb lists one record per CDR3 protein. The table has a few hundred thousand distinct CDR3 sequences, less than 40% seen once. Sample: blood. The receptors derive from a girl aged 10-17 years with multiple sclerosis. The CDR3 runs from the conserved cysteine through the conserved F or W. A D gene is named only where the DNA matches it firmly. Expanded clones get a size class; other rows say once, few or many, or leave the size out.

TRBJ2-7,TRBV28,NA,NA,CASSPQGAPYEQYF,TGTGCCAGCAGTCCTCAGGGAGCTCCCTACGAGCAGTACTTC
TRBJ1-1,TRBV20-1,many,NA,CSARPRNTEAFF,TGCAGTGCTAGACCAAGGAACACTGAAGCTTTCTTT
TRBJ1-1,TRBV5-1,NA,TRBD1,CASSSRGTANTEAFF,TGCGCCAGCAGCTCGAGAGGGACAGCGAACACTGAAGCTTTCTTT
TRBJ1-5,TRBV7-2,once,NA,CASRGAFRQPQHF,TGTGCCAGCAGGGGGGCATTCAGGCAGCCCCAGCATTTT
TRBJ1-2,TRBV7-9,many,NA,CASSSGVSGRGGYTF,TGTGCCAGCAGCTCCGGGGTGTCAGGGAGAGGTGGCTACACCTTC
TRBJ2-5,TRBV5-6,many,TRBD1,CASSLEGQGRETQYF,TGTGCCAGCAGCTTGGAGGGACAGGGAAGAGAGACCCAGTACTTC
TRBJ1-4,TRBV20-1,NA,NA,CSARDPHRDGEKLFF,TGCAGTGCTAGAGATCCGCACAGGGACGGTGAAAAACTGTTTTTT
TRBJ1-1,TRBV5-1,once,NA,CASSSPRGMNTEAFF,TGCGCCAGCAGCTCTCCCCGGGGGATGAACACTGAAGCTTTCTTT
TRBJ2-2,TRBV12-3/TRBV12-4,few,TRBD2,CASSFRRNRDYRPFF,TGTGCCAGCAGTTTCCGACGAAACCGGGACTACCGGCCGTTTTTT
TRBJ2-3,TRBV12-3/TRBV12-4,NA,TRBD1,CASSLRTGERADTQYF,TGTGCCAGCAGTTTGAGGACAGGGGAAAGGGCAGATACGCAGTATTTT
TRBJ2-4,TRBV7-2,many,TRBD1,CASSSGGRLDIQYF,TGTGCCAGCAGCTCAGGGGGCCGTTTGGACATTCAGTACTTC
TRBJ2-3,TRBV15,many,NA,CATSRDGGLADTQYF,TGTGCCACCAGCAGAGACGGGGGGCTCGCAGATACGCAGTATTTT
TRBJ1-1,TRBV28,many,TRBD1,CASPPSGTGASDTEAFF,TGTGCCAGTCCTCCCTCCGGGACAGGGGCGTCTGACACTGAAGCTTTCTTT
TRBJ2-5,TRBV3-1,many,TRBD2,CASSSEATSGQETQYF,TGTGCCAGCAGCTCCGAAGCGACTAGCGGCCAAGAGACCCAGTACTTC
TRBJ2-7,TRBV6-6,NA,TRBD2,CATRESHNEQYF,TGTGCCACGCGGGAGTCCCACAATGAGCAGTACTTC
TRBJ2-7,TRBV9,NA,NA,CASSVDSNYEQYF,TGTGCCAGCAGCGTAGATTCCAACTACGAGCAGTACTTC
TRBJ2-3,TRBV5-6,many,TRBD2,CASSPGLARDTQYF,TGTGCCAGCAGCCCGGGACTAGCACGAGATACGCAGTATTTT
TRBJ1-1,TRBV20-1,NA,NA,CSAELVLNTEAFF,TGCAGTGCTGAGCTAGTACTGAACACTGAAGCTTTCTTT
TRBJ2-3,TRBV28,once,NA,CASRTQGLGTDTQYF,TGTGCCAGCAGAACTCAGGGCTTAGGCACAGATACGCAGTATTTT
TRBJ1-3,TRBV12-5,once,NA,CASGGQTTSGNTIYF,TGTGCTAGTGGTGGACAAACCACCTCTGGAAACACCATATATTTT
TRBJ2-1,TRBV6-4,NA,TRBD2,CASSHDGLAGGNEQFF,TGTGCCAGCAGCCACGATGGACTAGCGGGAGGTAATGAGCAGTTCTTC
TRBJ1-6,TRBV6-6,few,NA,CASSYGVPGSPLHF,TGTGCCAGCAGTTACGGGGTACCCGGTTCACCCCTCCACTTT
TRBJ2-5,TRBV12-3/TRBV12-4,NA,TRBD2,CASSLAAGFQETQYF,TGTGCCAGCAGTTTGGCAGCGGGGTTCCAAGAGACCCAGTACTTC
TRBJ1-1,TRBV10-3,NA,NA,CAISVQGSDTEAFF,TGTGCCATCAGCGTACAGGGTTCCGACACTGAAGCTTTCTTT
TRBJ2-5,TRBV7-2,once,TRBD2,CASSFGGGQETQYF,TGTGCCAGCAGCTTTGGGGGGGGACAAGAGACCCAGTACTTC
TRBJ1-1,TRBV5-1,few,NA,CASSLDGQNTEAFF,TGCGCCAGCAGCTTGGATGGCCAGAACACTGAAGCTTTCTTT
TRBJ2-5,TRBV20-1,NA,NA,CSAQVDSVEETQYF,TGCAGTGCTCAAGTAGATAGCGTGGAAGAGACCCAGTACTTC
TRBJ1-2,TRBV18,NA,NA,CASSPNAVPEDGYTF,TGTGCCAGCTCACCAAATGCGGTGCCCGAGGATGGCTACACCTTC
TRBJ2-7,TRBV29-1,many,TRBD1,CSALTGPGRGEQYF,TGCAGCGCCCTGACAGGGCCGGGCAGGGGCGAGCAGTACTTC
TRBJ2-7,TRBV20-1,once,NA,CSARAWDRSYEQYF,TGCAGTGCTAGGGCTTGGGACCGCTCCTACGAGCAGTACTTC
TRBJ1-1,TRBV18,NA,NA,CASQINTEAFF,TGTGCCAGCCAGATAAACACTGAAGCTTTCTTT
TRBJ2-1,TRBV5-5,many,TRBD2,CASSSSGLAEQFF,TGTGCCAGCAGCTCCTCGGGACTAGCGGAGCAGTTCTTC
TRBJ2-7,TRBV7-4,NA,TRBD1,CASSRHPLPLGQLIYEQYF,TGTGCCAGCAGCCGACACCCCTTACCTTTGGGACAGTTAATCTACGAGCAGTACTTC
TRBJ2-4,TRBV20-1,few,TRBD1,CSAIGQGASSKNIQYF,TGCAGTGCTATAGGACAGGGGGCCTCATCCAAAAACATTCAGTACTTC
TRBJ1-1,TRBV7-9,few,TRBD1,CASNLTGTGNEAFF,TGTGCCAGCAACTTAACCGGGACAGGGAATGAAGCTTTCTTT
TRBJ2-5,TRBV6-5,NA,NA,CASSRDGWRETQYF,TGTGCCAGCAGCCGGGACGGTTGGAGAGAGACCCAGTACTTC
TRBJ1-5,TRBV10-2,many,TRBD1,CASSPQGNSNQPQHF,TGCGCCAGCAGTCCACAGGGGAACAGCAATCAGCCCCAGCATTTT
TRBJ2-1,TRBV6-1,NA,NA,CASSEARPESSYNGQFF,TGTGCCAGCAGTGAAGCACGCCCGGAGAGCTCCTACAATGGGCAGTTCTTC
TRBJ2-3,TRBV7-2,NA,NA,CASSLEPGPTDTQYF,TGTGCCAGCAGCTTAGAACCAGGGCCCACAGATACGCAGTATTTT
TRBJ1-1,TRBV5-1,many,TRBD1,CASSLGTGLNTEAFF,TGCGCCAGCAGCTTGGGGACAGGGCTGAACACTGAAGCTTTCTTT
TRBJ1-3,TRBV18,NA,NA,CASSRDGPGNTIYF,TGTGCCAGCTCACGGGACGGACCTGGAAACACCATATATTTT